This T cell receptor beta chain is from a study of human T cells and chemical hapten exposure. This clonotype was counted at least ten times. The antigen remains unidentified. Study observations and caveats: Expanded TCRs showed more large CDR3 clusters than pre-sensitization or healthy control sets. TCRs at a frequency above 1 in 1000 stayed unchanged with DPC sensitization. Because they had alopecia, donors may respond immunologically unlike healthy people.

The study's library attached unique molecular identifiers to single cDNA molecules. TCRdb reprocessed the RACE reads via MiXCR and lists one record per CDR3 protein. There are about 360,000 distinct CDR3 sequences in the sample; 5.5% to 8% occur only once, and approximately 8.9% lies in the top ten. The time point: patch test 1, 2 weeks after DPC sensitization. Described treatment: therapeutic diphenylcyclopropenone sensitization with weekly scalp DPC. This clonotype was obtained from a woman in her late teens or twenties with alopecia areata. Some clones in this sample may be carry-over from other donors' samples. Sample: whole blood, taken in connection with sensitization to the hapten diphenylcyclopropenone (DPC).

CDR3 in amino acids: CASSYSDGAGELFF. The DNA of the CDR3 is TGTGCCAGCAGTTACTCCGATGGAGCCGGGGAGCTGTTTTTT. This chain joins TRBV6-6 and TRBJ2-2; D gene uncertain. Trimming cost V 0 bases and J 6 bases, with 8 bases left between them. CDR1 is MNHNY, CDR2 SVGAGI, per germline (reference sequence). There are 14 residues in the CDR3.